Given below is one TCR beta chain in context. The antigen remains undetermined. The sample originates from a study of T cells in Graves' hyperthyroidism and ophthalmopathy. Points from the study as a whole: A model of 13 V-J pairs discriminated ophthalmopathy from stable hyperthyroidism.

Amplified regions were TCR beta CDR3 sequences from RNA transcripts. The TCR CDR3 was amplified in a first-round RT-PCR using the HTBI primer set. TCRdb reanalysed the multiplex PCR reads using MiXCR and keeps one entry per CDR3 protein. The sample consists of 500,000 to 800,000 distinct CDR3 sequences, 13% to 15% of them appearing once. Uncontrolled infection, other autoimmune disease, pregnancy or lactation disqualified patients from enrolment. The ends were cut back, 2 bases at V and 1 base at J, with 11 bases in the middle. The length of the CDR3 is 15 residues. CDR1 is KGHSH and CDR2 is LQKENI in the germline V gene.

The chain uses TRBV18 and TRBJ1-1; a weak D match, TRBD1 (6 bases). Source material: blood. The TCR was taken from a woman aged 45-65 years with Graves' ophthalmopathy. CDR3 residues: CASSPKGGRNTEAFF. The CDR3 DNA follows: TGTGCCAGCTCACCAAAGGGGGGGCGGAACACTGAAGCTTTCTTT.